This TCR beta chain was obtained from a study of CD8 T cells in ankylosing spondylitis. Comment on this clonotype: Its antigen is currently unknown.

Construction of TCR beta libraries was performed using quantitative 5'-RACE with molecular barcodes. MiXCR was run by TCRdb on the 5' RACE reads, yielding one entry per CDR3 protein. Of about 110,000 distinct CDR3 sequences in the sample, approximately 25% are singletons; the top ten hold 12%. General observations from the study: Reportedly, significant enrichment of disease-linked clones occurred in matched ankylosing spondylitis synovial fluid.

This TCR came from a male donor with ankylosing spondylitis. The sample comprised synovial fluid, either unsorted or a sorted T cell fraction (not recorded which).

The CDR3 loop reads CASTRGGRRQRGSTDTQYF. The CDR3 region has the DNA TGTGCCAGCACCAGGGGGGGGCGCCGGCAAAGGGGGAGCACAGATACGCAGTATTTT. V and J are TRBV2 and TRBJ2-3, with D perhaps matching TRBD1 or TRBD2 (7 bases each). Germline V lookup: CDR1 SNHLY, CDR2 FYNNEI. Trimming removed 7 bases from V and 0 bases from J, with 26 bases in between. The CDR3 loop spans 19 amino acids. Based on the CDR3 plus reference TRBV2 and TRBJ2-3, the full variable domain is EPEVTQTPSHQVTQMGQEVILRCVPISNHLYFYWYRQILGQKVEFLVSFYNNEISEKSEIFDDQFSVERPDGSNFTLKIRSTKLEDSAMYFCASTRGGRRQRGSTDTQYFGPGTRLTVL.